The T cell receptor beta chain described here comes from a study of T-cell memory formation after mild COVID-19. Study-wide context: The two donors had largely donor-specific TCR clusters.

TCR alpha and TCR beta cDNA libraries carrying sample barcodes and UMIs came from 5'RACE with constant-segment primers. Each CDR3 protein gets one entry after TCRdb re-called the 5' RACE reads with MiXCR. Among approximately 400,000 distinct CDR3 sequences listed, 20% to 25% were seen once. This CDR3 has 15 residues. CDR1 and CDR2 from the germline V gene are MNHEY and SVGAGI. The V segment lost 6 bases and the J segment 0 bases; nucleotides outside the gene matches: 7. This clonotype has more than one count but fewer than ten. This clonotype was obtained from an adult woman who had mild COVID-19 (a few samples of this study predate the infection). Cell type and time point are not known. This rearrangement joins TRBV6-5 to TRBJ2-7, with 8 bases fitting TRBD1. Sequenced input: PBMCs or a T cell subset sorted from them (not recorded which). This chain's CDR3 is CASRPDRGPSYEQYF. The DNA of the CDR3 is TGTGCCAGCAGACCAGACAGGGGCCCCTCCTACGAGCAGTACTTC.